These 14 T cell receptor beta chains originate from one sample sequenced in a study of T-cell memory formation after mild COVID-19. TCRdb analysed the 5' RACE reads with MiXCR anew, one entry per CDR3 protein. This table holds approximately 290,000 distinct CDR3 sequences, around a sixth found once. The specimen sequenced was PBMCs or a T cell subset sorted from them (not recorded which). These receptors were obtained from a young man who had mild COVID-19 (a few samples of this study predate the infection). Cell type and time point are not known.

The rearrangement links TRBV5-1 to TRBJ1-5; possible D gene TRBD1, 5 bases. Trimming took 1 base from V and 4 from J, leaving 6 bases between them. Germline V gene data show CDR1 as SGHRS and CDR2 as YFSETQ. The CDR3 is made up of 13 amino acids. The CDR3 sequence: CASSLRQNQPQHF. The DNA for the CDR3 is TGCGCCAGCAGCTTGCGACAGAATCAGCCCCAGCATTTT. Looking up the rest from reference TRBV5-1 and TRBJ1-5 gives the full variable domain: KAGVTQTPRYLIKTRGQQVTLSCSPISGHRSVSWYQQTPGQGLQFLFEYFSETQRNKGNFPGRFSGRQFSNSRSEMNVSTLELGDSALYLCASSLRQNQPQHFGDGTRLSIL.

The rearrangement joins TRBV4-1 to TRBJ2-3; TRBD2 aligns across 7 bases. CDR1 MGHRA and CDR2 YSYEKL come from the germline V gene. CDR3 length: 15 amino acids. Losses at the gene ends were 0 bases for V and 6 bases for J; bases not matched to a gene: 6. CDR3 residues: CASSQEWGGVDTQYF. CDR3 in DNA: TGCGCCAGCAGCCAAGAATGGGGAGGGGTTGATACGCAGTATTTT.

This clonotype showed up just a few times. V usage is TRBV28 and J usage is TRBJ2-5; possible D gene TRBD1, 6 bases. V dropped 6 bases and J dropped 7 bases, with 18 bases sitting between them. Germline assignment: CDR1 MDHEN and CDR2 SYDVKM. The CDR3 loop spans 14 amino acids. CDR3 residues: CASRSDGTPGTQYF. CDR3 nucleotides: TGTGCCAGCAGATCCGACGGGACACCTGGGACCCAGTACTTC.

There are a few counts of this clonotype. The V gene is TRBV5-1, the J gene TRBJ2-1, with TRBD2 identical over 9 bases. The CDR3 is 15 amino acids. Losses at the gene ends were 3 bases for V and 6 bases for J; bases not matched to a gene: 7. The V gene's germline CDR1 is SGHRS and CDR2 YFSETQ. CDR3 nucleotide sequence: TGCGCCAGCAGCTCCGGGACTAGCAGTTCCAATGAGCAGTTCTTC. Translating it yields CASSSGTSSSNEQFF.

At least ten counts were recorded for this clonotype. The junction does not match germline at one end; this may be a read error. The chain has TRBV3-1 and TRBJ1-1, with D possibly being TRBD1 (6 bases). The CDR3 contains 13 residues. Germline V CDR1 and CDR2: LGHDT, YNNKEL (reference sequence). The CDR3 nucleotides are TGCGCCAGCAGCCAAGGGGGGGGCACTGAAGCTTTCTTT. This encodes CASSQGGGTEAFF.

This chain joins TRBV6-1 and TRBJ2-5; 7 bases line up with TRBD1. Germline V gives CDR1 MNHNS, CDR2 SASEGT. This CDR3 contains 14 residues. With 3 bases clipped from V and 2 bases from J, the junction kept 3 bases outside the gene matches. The CDR3 protein is CASSDGRGQETQYF. In nucleotides, the CDR3 is TGTGCCAGCAGTGATGGCAGGGGGCAAGAGACCCAGTACTTC.

This sequence joins TRBV6-6 and TRBJ1-5; the D is unclear. Germline V lookup: CDR1 MNHNY, CDR2 SVGAGI (reference sequence). This CDR3 is built from 18 residues. Trimming took off 0 bases at V and 0 bases at J, with 15 bases between the two ends. The CDR3 nucleotides are TGTGCCAGCAGTTACTCTGAGATAGGGTGGGATAGCAATCAGCCCCAGCATTTT. It translates to CASSYSEIGWDSNQPQHF.

CDR3 DNA: TGTGCCAGCAGCTTAGCCCGCGGGGCTGAGAACACCGGGGAGCTGTTTTTT. Protein: CASSLARGAENTGELFF. The V call is TRBV7-9, the J call TRBJ2-2; tentatively, D is TRBD2 (6 bases). This CDR3 is 17 amino acids long. Looked up from germline, CDR1 is SEHNR and CDR2 is FQNEAQ (reference sequence). V lost 0 bases, J lost 1 base, and 12 bases lay in between.

This clonotype came up a few times. The chain combines TRBV7-9 with TRBJ2-1; D not certain. Germline-derived CDR1 and CDR2 are SEHNR and FQNEAQ (reference sequence). The ends were cut back, 7 bases at V and 5 bases at J, with 12 bases in the middle. The CDR3 covers 13 residues. CDR3 in DNA: TGTGCCAGCACGCCTGGGCTAGACAATGAGCAGTTCTTC. Its protein is CASTPGLDNEQFF.

The chain carries TRBV12-3 or TRBV12-4 and TRBJ2-7, with 7 nucleotides matching TRBD2. The V segment lost 3 bases and the J segment 2 bases; nucleotides outside the gene matches: 1. The CDR3 length is 13 residues. This chain's CDR3 is CASSFGGTYEQYF. CDR3 coding DNA: TGTGCCAGCAGTTTCGGGGGGACCTACGAGCAGTACTTC.

This clonotype turned up a few times. The rearrangement joins TRBV15 to TRBJ1-5; D call uncertain. Germline CDR1 and CDR2: LNHNV and YYDKDF (reference sequence). This CDR3 region has 13 residues. The germline V and J ends were trimmed by 5 bases and 4 bases, with 9 bases remaining between them. This CDR3 is CATSPHLNQPQHF. The CDR3 nucleotides are TGTGCCACCAGCCCGCATTTAAATCAGCCCCAGCATTTT.

The chain employs TRBV14 and TRBJ2-7, with D tentatively TRBD1 or TRBD2 (5 bases each). Germline CDR1 SGHDN, CDR2 FVKESK. V lost 5 bases, J lost 7 bases, and 12 bases lay in between. The CDR3 has 12 residues. The CDR3 DNA sequence: TGTGCCAGCAGCTCCCACAGGAGGGAGCAGTACTTC. Residues: CASSSHRREQYF. The full variable domain, its missing parts supplied by reference TRBV14 and TRBJ2-7, is EAGVTQFPSHSVIEKGQTVTLRCDPISGHDNLYWYRRVMGKEIKFLLHFVKESKQDESGMPNNRFLAERTGGTYSTLKVQPAELEDSGVYFCASSSHRREQYFGPGTRLTVT.

This clonotype was counted between two and nine times. This rearrangement joins TRBV4-3 to TRBJ1-4, with D possibly TRBD1 on 6 matching bases. V was cut by 2 bases and J by 8 bases, with 15 bases left in between. This CDR3 comprises 15 residues. CDR1 and CDR2 (germline): LGHNA, YSLEER. DNA of the CDR3: TGCGCCAGCAGCCAACCAGGACAGTCAGACGAAAAACTGTTTTTT. This encodes CASSQPGQSDEKLFF.

This clonotype was picked up a small number of times. V and J are TRBV7-3 and TRBJ1-6; D possibly corresponds to TRBD1 (5 bases). The CDR3 consists of 12 residues. V dropped 8 bases and J dropped 9 bases, with 11 bases sitting between them. The germline V gene encodes CDR1 SGHTA and CDR2 FQGTGA. CDR3 coding DNA: TGTGCCAGCCGGGACTCCAGTTCACCCCTCCACTTT. It codes for CASRDSSSPLHF.